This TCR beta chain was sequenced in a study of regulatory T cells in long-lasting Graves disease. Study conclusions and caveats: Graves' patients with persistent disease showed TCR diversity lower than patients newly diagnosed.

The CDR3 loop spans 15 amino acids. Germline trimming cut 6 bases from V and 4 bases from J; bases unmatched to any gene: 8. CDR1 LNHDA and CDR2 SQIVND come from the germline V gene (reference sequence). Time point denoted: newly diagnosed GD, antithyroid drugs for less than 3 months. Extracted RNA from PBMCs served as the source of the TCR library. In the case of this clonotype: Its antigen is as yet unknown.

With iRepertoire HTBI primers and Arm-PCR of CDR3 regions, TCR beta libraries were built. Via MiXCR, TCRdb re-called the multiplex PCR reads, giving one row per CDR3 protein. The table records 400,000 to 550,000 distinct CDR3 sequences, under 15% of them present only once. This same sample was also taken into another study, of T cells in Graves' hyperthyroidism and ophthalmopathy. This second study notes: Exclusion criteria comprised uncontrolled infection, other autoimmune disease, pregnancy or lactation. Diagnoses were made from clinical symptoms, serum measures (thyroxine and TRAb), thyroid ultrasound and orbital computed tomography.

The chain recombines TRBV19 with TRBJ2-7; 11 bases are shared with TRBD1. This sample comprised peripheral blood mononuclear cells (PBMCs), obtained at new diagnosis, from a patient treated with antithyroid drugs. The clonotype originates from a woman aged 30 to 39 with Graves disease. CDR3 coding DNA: TGTGCCAGTAGCAACCGGGACAGGGGGGAATACGAGCAGTACTTC. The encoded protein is CASSNRDRGEYEQYF.